These 18 T cell receptor beta chains came from one sample sequenced in a study of shared clonotypes between healthy human individuals. Naive CD8 cells comprised CD45RO-negative, CCR7-positively selected cells, excluding terminally differentiated effector memory CD45RA+ cells. The method was immunoSEQ multiplex PCR; TCRdb's version includes in-frame clones alone and lacks a portion of them. The sample consists of some 630,000 clones, approximately 96% of them appearing once. Source material: naive CD8+ T cells sorted from blood. These receptors originate from a woman aged 30 to 39 in good health.

The chain joins TRBV28 to TRBJ2-7; D might be TRBD1 or TRBD2, each matching 5 bases. V was cut by 4 bases and J by 0 bases, with 22 bases left in between. The CDR3 length is 18 residues. From germline, CDR1 is MDHEN and CDR2 SYDVKM. The DNA for the CDR3 is TGTGCCAGCAGTTGGGACGGAGGAAGGGTGCGGAGCTCCTACGAGCAGTACTTC. Protein sequence: CASSWDGGRVRSSYEQYF.

As concerns this clone: Other DNA sequences within the sample encode an identical CDR3. The chain employs TRBV28 and TRBJ2-2; D uncertain. The germline V gene encodes CDR1 MDHEN and CDR2 SYDVKM. Trimming took 1 base from V and 0 from J, leaving 0 bases between them. The CDR3 is made up of 13 amino acids. CDR3 loop: CASSLSNTGELFF. CDR3 coding DNA: TGTGCCAGCAGTTTATCGAACACCGGGGAGCTGTTTTTT. Complete variable domain (other parts from reference TRBV28 and TRBJ2-2): DVKVTQSSRYLVKRTGEKVFLECVQDMDHENMFWYRQDPGLGLRLIYFSYDVKMKEKGDIPEGYSVSREKKERFSLILESASTNQTSMYLCASSLSNTGELFFGEGSRLTVL.

CDR3 amino acids: CASSLASRTGNEQFF. The CDR3 DNA reads as TGTGCCAGCAGTTTAGCCAGTCGAACGGGCAATGAGCAGTTCTTC. This sequence joins TRBV27 and TRBJ2-1; D uncertain. The CDR3 is 15 residues long. V was cut by 2 bases and J by 6 bases, with 14 bases left in between. CDR1 is MNHEY and CDR2 is SMNVEV in the germline V gene (reference sequence).

This clone was observed a few times. The rearrangement links TRBV9 to TRBJ1-2; 8 bases line up with TRBD1. Losses at the gene ends were 3 bases for V and 2 bases for J; bases not matched to a gene: 6. CDR3 length: 15 residues. Germline V gives CDR1 SGDLS, CDR2 YYNGEE. The chain's CDR3 is CASSGWDRSNYGYTF. In DNA form, the CDR3 reads TGTGCCAGCAGCGGCTGGGACAGGAGCAACTATGGCTACACCTTC.

The CDR3 nucleotides read TGTGCCAGCAGCCCCTCGATGGGCAGGAACTACGAGCAGTACTTC. It yields the protein CASSPSMGRNYEQYF. This chain connects TRBV9 to TRBJ2-7; the D is unclear. CDR3 length equals 15 residues. Germline loops: CDR1 SGDLS, CDR2 YYNGEE. Trimming removed 4 bases at V and 3 bases at J, with 17 bases between.

The chain links TRBV6-5 to TRBJ2-7; 7 bases are shared with TRBD1. The CDR3 is made up of 15 amino acids. The V gene's germline CDR1 is MNHEY and CDR2 SVGAGI. The trim removed 1 base at V and 1 base at J, leaving 4 bases unmatched. CDR3 sequence (DNA): TGTGCCAGCAGTTACTTAGGGACAGCGTCCTACGAGCAGTACTTC. Its translation: CASSYLGTASYEQYF.

About this clone itself: Other DNA sequences in this sample translate to the same CDR3. This chain connects TRBV4-1 to TRBJ2-7; D not resolved. V dropped 4 bases and J dropped 0 bases, with 4 bases sitting between them. The CDR3 sequence is 12 residues long. Germline V CDR1 and CDR2: MGHRA, YSYEKL. The CDR3 is CASSPSSYEQYF. CDR3 in DNA: TGCGCCAGCAGCCCTAGCTCCTACGAGCAGTACTTC.

In this sample, this clone turned up a few times. This chain connects TRBV28 to TRBJ2-2, with TRBD1 matching 10 bases. V was clipped by 5 bases and J by 6 bases; unmatched bases: 0. Germline V gene data show CDR1 as MDHEN and CDR2 as SYDVKM. This CDR3 spans 13 amino acids. CDR3 sequence (DNA): TGTGCCAGCAGTGACAGGGGGCCCGGGGAGCTGTTTTTT. Translation gives CASSDRGPGELFF.

This chain uses TRBV7-9 with TRBJ1-1; D ambiguous. V lost 7 bases and J 2 bases, leaving 5 bases between the germline ends. The CDR3 is made up of 11 amino acids. The germline gives CDR1 SEHNR, CDR2 FQNEAQ (reference sequence). The CDR3 sequence is CASILNTEAFF. The CDR3 bases are TGTGCCAGCATCCTAAACACTGAAGCTTTCTTT.

Regarding this clone: The sample has other DNA sequences that encode this CDR3 too. J is TRBJ2-1 and V is TRBV27; 9 nucleotides match TRBD1. The CDR3 runs to 14 residues. Germline assignment: CDR1 MNHEY and CDR2 SMNVEV (reference sequence). The ends lost 3 bases at V and 4 bases at J; junction bases unmatched: 1. The CDR3: CASSLDRGYNEQFF. The CDR3 DNA follows: TGTGCCAGCAGTTTGGACAGGGGATACAATGAGCAGTTCTTC.

This chain uses TRBV7-2 with TRBJ2-7, with D perhaps matching TRBD1 (5 bases). The germline CDR1 and CDR2 sequences are SGHTA and FQGNSA. V dropped 5 bases and J dropped 4 bases, with 18 bases sitting between them. The CDR3 is made up of 15 amino acids. This CDR3 reads CASSPGFSIYYEQYF. DNA of the CDR3: TGTGCCAGCAGCCCAGGGTTTAGTATATATTACGAGCAGTACTTC.

Comment on this clone: At the DNA level, this CDR3 is encoded by other sequences in the same sample as well. The CDR3 nucleotides are TGTGCCAGCAGTCCAGCCGGGACGGACTATGGCTACACCTTC. Encoded protein: CASSPAGTDYGYTF. The chain has TRBV7-3 and TRBJ1-2; possibly TRBD1 for D (5 bases). V was cut by 6 bases and J by 3 bases, with 14 bases left in between. Germline V gene sequence: CDR1 SGHTA, CDR2 FQGTGA. The CDR3 is 14 amino acids.

The chain employs TRBV27 and TRBJ2-7; 10 bases map to TRBD1. The CDR3 consists of 15 residues. The ends lost 1 base at V and 6 bases at J; junction bases unmatched: 6. Germline CDR1 reads MNHEY; CDR2 reads SMNVEV (reference sequence). Here the CDR3 reads CASSLLGDRGSEQYF. CDR3 sequence (DNA): TGTGCCAGCAGTTTATTGGGGGACAGGGGCTCCGAGCAGTACTTC.

V gene TRBV7-9 combines with J gene TRBJ2-5; D not resolved. The tail of the sequence fits TRBJ2-7 better, so the J call may be wrong. The CDR3 runs 13 residues. Germline V gene lookup returns CDR1 SEHNR and CDR2 FQNEAQ (reference sequence). Here the CDR3 DNA reads TGTGCCAGCAGCTTAGCATTCCACGACGAGCAGTACTTC. This translates into CASSLAFHDEQYF.

The chain recombines TRBV13 with TRBJ1-5; D remains unclear. CDR3 size: 14 residues. CDR1 PRHDT and CDR2 FYEKMQ come from the germline V gene (reference sequence). V gave up 2 bases and J gave up 3 bases, with 8 bases separating them. The DNA for the CDR3 is TGTGCCAGCAGCTTACGAGGTACCAATCAGCCCCAGCATTTT. Translated, it gives CASSLRGTNQPQHF.

This chain connects TRBV27 to TRBJ1-4; D gene uncertain. With 6 bases removed from V and 1 base from J, the gap between germline ends came to 12 bases. The length of the CDR3 is 15 residues. Germline lookup yields CDR1 MNHEY and CDR2 SMNVEV (reference sequence). The CDR3 is CASRSLAGTNEKLFF. CDR3 DNA sequence: TGTGCCAGCAGGAGTTTGGCCGGAACTAATGAAAAACTGTTTTTT.

The rearrangement uses TRBV7-6 and TRBJ2-3, with 14 bases lining up with TRBD2. Trimming at V came to 3 bases and at J to 6 bases, leaving 2 bases not matched to a gene. The CDR3 is 15 residues long. CDR1 and CDR2 from the germline V gene are SGHVS and FNYEAQ. The CDR3 sequence is CASSLTSGRGDTQYF. The CDR3 DNA sequence: TGTGCCAGCAGCTTGACTAGCGGGAGGGGTGATACGCAGTATTTT.

The V call is TRBV19, the J call TRBJ2-7; 8 nucleotides match TRBD1. CDR3 length equals 13 residues. The trim removed 4 bases at V and 5 bases at J, leaving 4 bases unmatched. Germline assignment: CDR1 LNHDA and CDR2 SQIVND (reference sequence). In DNA, the CDR3 is TGTGCCAGTAGTACGGACAGGGTCCACGAGCAGTACTTC. Its translation is CASSTDRVHEQYF.